Below, 20 T cell receptor beta chains from the same sample are listed, as sequenced in a study of blood T cell repertoires in COVID-19. Clones were sequenced by immunoSEQ multiplex PCR, and TCRdb holds only the in-frame ones, with some missing. The sample consists of 250,000 or so clones, approximately 88% of them appearing once. What was sequenced was PBMCs or T cells enriched from blood (not recorded which). These receptors came from a woman aged 40-49 years who had been exposed to COVID-19.

This clone is a singleton in its sample. The rearrangement links TRBV4-3 to TRBJ2-1; 12 nucleotides align to TRBD2. The V and J ends lost 4 bases and 4 bases, in that order; junction bases with no gene match: 5. The germline V gene has CDR1 LGHNA and CDR2 YSLEER. This CDR3 comprises 16 residues. The CDR3 protein is CASSRMTSGGYNEQFF. The CDR3 nucleotides are TGCGCCAGCAGCCGGATGACTAGCGGGGGTTACAATGAGCAGTTCTTC.

V gene TRBV30 combines with J gene TRBJ1-1; a weak D match, TRBD1 (6 bases). The CDR3 has 14 residues. V lost 5 bases and J 0 bases, leaving 13 bases between the germline ends. CDR1 GTSNPN and CDR2 SVGIG come from the germline V gene (reference sequence). CDR3 sequence reads: CAWATGHMNTEAFF. The CDR3 DNA is TGTGCCTGGGCGACGGGACACATGAACACTGAAGCTTTCTTT.

The rearrangement uses TRBV7-8 and TRBJ2-3, with D perhaps TRBD2 (6 bases). The germline gives CDR1 SGHVS, CDR2 FQNEAQ. V lost 0 bases to trimming and J lost 6 bases, with 16 bases between them. CDR3 length equals 16 residues. The CDR3 loop is CASSLASGGAGDTQYF. CDR3 DNA sequence: TGTGCCAGCAGCTTAGCTTCAGGAGGGGCCGGCGATACGCAGTATTTT.

The table lists this clone with a count of one. The chain has TRBV12-3 or TRBV12-4 and TRBJ1-6; the D gene is possibly TRBD1 (6 bases). CDR3 length: 13 amino acids. Trimming cost V 5 bases and J 7 bases, with 9 bases left between them. CDR3 protein: CASSPGQNSPLHF. As DNA, the CDR3 is TGTGCCAGCAGTCCAGGACAGAATTCACCCCTCCACTTT.

A few counts support this clone. The chain recombines TRBV10-3 with TRBJ1-2; D may be TRBD1 (5 bases). Trimming cost V 6 bases and J 4 bases, with 18 bases left between them. Germline CDR1 ENHRY, CDR2 SYGVKD. CDR3 size: 15 residues. The CDR3 DNA reads TGTGCCATCAGAGACCCTAGGACGGGACTCTATGGCTACACCTTC. This gives the protein CAIRDPRTGLYGYTF.

The chain is built from TRBV27 and TRBJ2-1, with D maybe TRBD1 (5 bases). The CDR3 has 19 amino acids. Germline-derived CDR1 and CDR2 are MNHEY and SMNVEV (reference sequence). The ends were cut back, 6 bases at V and 9 bases at J, with 33 bases in the middle. The CDR3 loop reads CASSQNQQPGALRYGEQFF. CDR3 DNA sequence: TGTGCCAGCAGCCAGAACCAACAACCTGGGGCCTTACGGTACGGTGAGCAGTTCTTC.

The chain recombines TRBV7-2 with TRBJ2-1, with D possibly being TRBD2 (6 bases). This CDR3 spans 14 amino acids. V was pared by 3 bases and J by 6 bases, with 12 bases between. From germline, CDR1 is SGHTA and CDR2 FQGNSA. Written as DNA, the CDR3 is TGTGCCAGCAGCTTGATGAGGAGGGTCAATGAGCAGTTCTTC. Its protein is CASSLMRRVNEQFF.

The rearrangement links TRBV3-1 (or the pseudogene TRBV3-2) to TRBJ1-4; D is uncertain. CDR3 length: 8 amino acids. Germline V gene data show CDR1 as LGHDT and CDR2 as YNNKEL (reference sequence). DNA of the CDR3: TGTGGGAGTGAAAAACTGTTTTTT. Its protein is CGSEKLFF.

This chain connects TRBV11-2 to TRBJ1-1, with D perhaps TRBD1 (5 bases). From germline, CDR1 is SGHAT and CDR2 FQNNGV. The CDR3 consists of 12 residues. V was shortened by 4 bases and J by 7 bases, with 10 bases between the two germline ends. The CDR3 sequence is CASSYGHFEAFF. CDR3 sequence (DNA): TGTGCCAGCAGCTATGGACACTTTGAAGCTTTCTTT.

This clone was recorded a few times. The rearrangement links TRBV19 to TRBJ1-2; D possibly corresponds to TRBD1 (6 bases). V lost 2 bases and J 8 bases, leaving 9 bases between the germline ends. The CDR3 extends over 12 amino acids. Germline lookup yields CDR1 LNHDA and CDR2 SQIVND (reference sequence). CDR3 loop: CASSILTGGYTF. The CDR3 DNA is TGTGCCAGTAGTATACTGACAGGCGGCTACACCTTC.

This clone has only a few counts. The chain recombines TRBV5-4 with TRBJ1-1; TRBD1 matches at 7 bases. The CDR3 extends over 15 amino acids. With V trimmed by 0 bases and J by 3 bases, 5 bases remained unmatched. Germline V lookup: CDR1 SGHNT, CDR2 YYREEE (reference sequence). CDR3: CASSLGGGSYTEAFF. In DNA form, the CDR3 reads TGTGCCAGCAGCTTGGGAGGGGGCTCTTACACTGAAGCTTTCTTT.

This CDR3 reads CASSRGYGNIQYF. CDR3 in DNA: TGTGCCAGCAGCCGGGGGTACGGAAACATTCAGTACTTC. The chain uses TRBV7-3 and TRBJ2-4, with D perhaps matching TRBD2 (6 bases). V dropped 5 bases and J dropped 6 bases, with 11 bases sitting between them. CDR3 length: 13 residues. The V gene's germline CDR1 is SGHTA and CDR2 FQGTGA.

The chain employs TRBV4-2 and TRBJ2-7; 9 positions match TRBD1. CDR1 and CDR2 (germline): LGHNA, YNFKEQ. The J segment lost 10 bases and the V segment lost 5 bases, leaving 15 bases of the junction unmatched. The CDR3 covers 15 residues. CDR3: CASSEAQGASPGQYF. The CDR3 bases are TGTGCCAGCAGCGAGGCACAGGGGGCTTCCCCGGGCCAGTACTTC.

This rearrangement joins TRBV27 to TRBJ1-1, with D unresolved. Per the germline V gene, CDR1 is MNHEY and CDR2 is SMNVEV (reference sequence). V dropped 5 bases and J dropped 11 bases, with 18 bases sitting between them. This CDR3 is 13 amino acids long. The CDR3 region is CASSTGGPWEAFF. DNA of the CDR3: TGTGCCAGCAGTACCGGCGGGCCGTGGGAGGCTTTCTTT.

On this clone: Other nucleotide sequences in the sample specify the same CDR3. The chain couples TRBV6-4 to TRBJ2-3, with 10 bases matching TRBD2. V lost 5 bases to trimming and J lost 1 base; unmatched junction nucleotides: 3. This CDR3 spans 15 amino acids. The V gene's germline CDR1 is MRHNA and CDR2 SNTAGT. The CDR3 here is CASSPSGGGTDTQYF. CDR3 sequence (DNA): TGTGCCAGCAGTCCTAGCGGGGGCGGCACAGATACGCAGTATTTT.

The genes are TRBV18 and TRBJ2-1; 9 nucleotides match TRBD1. Unmatched junction bases numbered 10, after V lost 1 base and J lost 6 bases. From germline, CDR1 is KGHSH and CDR2 LQKENI. This CDR3 is built from 17 residues. The CDR3 spells CASSPLFTGGLVNEQFF. For the CDR3, the DNA is TGTGCCAGCTCACCACTGTTTACAGGGGGCCTTGTCAATGAGCAGTTCTTC.

This chain uses TRBV2 with TRBJ1-1; D is possibly TRBD1 (6 bases). Germline assignment: CDR1 SNHLY and CDR2 FYNNEI. V lost 0 bases and J lost 2, with 13 bases in between. This CDR3 comprises 16 residues. In DNA, the CDR3 is TGTGCCAGCAGTGAAGCGCTTCGGGGGGGCAACACTGAAGCTTTCTTT. This gives the protein CASSEALRGGNTEAFF.

The rearrangement uses TRBV15 and TRBJ2-5, with no clear D. This CDR3 contains 13 residues. The V gene's germline CDR1 is LNHNV and CDR2 YYDKDF (reference sequence). V was cut by 0 bases and J by 4 bases, with 6 bases left in between. CDR3 nucleotide sequence: TGTGCCACCAGCAGAGAAACTGGAGAGACCCAGTACTTC. Residues: CATSRETGETQYF.

The chain links TRBV5-1 to TRBJ2-7, with TRBD1 as a possible D gene (6 bases). In germline, CDR1 is SGHRS, CDR2 YFSETQ. Between the trimmed V and J ends, which lost 4 bases and 2 bases, there was a span of 16 bases. The CDR3 covers 15 residues. In nucleotides, the CDR3 is TGCGCCAGCAGCCCCAGGGGAAATCCCCCCTACGAGCAGTACTTC. It translates to CASSPRGNPPYEQYF.

The chain combines TRBV18 with TRBJ2-1; TRBD2 matches 11 bases. J gave up 9 bases and V 1 base, and 11 bases lay outside the gene matches. This CDR3 is built from 17 residues. Germline loops: CDR1 KGHSH, CDR2 LQKENI. CDR3 loop: CASSPLETSGTSGEQFF. For the CDR3, the DNA is TGTGCCAGCTCACCACTAGAGACTAGCGGGACTTCCGGTGAGCAGTTCTTC.